Below are 15 T cell receptor beta chains sequenced from a single sample in a study of OX40 agonist ivuxolimab in advanced cancers. This table comes from immunoSEQ multiplex PCR, and its TCRdb copy is limited to in-frame clones, with some not included. In the table there are 50,000 to 75,000 clones, roughly 77% of which are singletons. This specimen consisted of CD4+ or CD8+ T cells sorted from blood, obtained in a trial of the OX40 agonist ivuxolimab. Receptors originate from an adult with an advanced solid tumor such as melanoma, head and neck, liver or kidney cancer.

The chain uses TRBV12-5 and TRBJ2-7; 8 bases are a match to TRBD2. V was pared by 5 bases and J by 5 bases, with 8 bases of the junction left unmatched. The CDR3 is made up of 14 amino acids. Germline-derived CDR1 and CDR2 are LGHNT and FRNRAP. In nucleotides, the CDR3 is TGTGCTAGTGGTCAGCGGGAGTTAAGTCACGAGCAGTACTTC. Its translation: CASGQRELSHEQYF.

The rearrangement links TRBV15 to TRBJ2-5; tentative D call: TRBD2 (6 bases). V was cut by 4 bases and J by 5 bases, with 14 bases left in between. There are 14 residues in the CDR3. Germline CDR1 reads LNHNV; CDR2 reads YYDKDF (reference sequence). The CDR3 DNA reads TGTGCCACCAGCATTTTTAAGGGGACTGAGACCCAGTACTTC. Residues: CATSIFKGTETQYF. Full variable domain (missing parts from reference TRBV15 and TRBJ2-5): DAMVIQNPRYQVTQFGKPVTLSCSQTLNHNVMYWYQQKSSQAPKLLFHYYDKDFNNEADTPDNFQSRRPNTSFCFLDIRSPGLGDTAMYLCATSIFKGTETQYFGPGTRLLVL.

J is TRBJ2-3 and V is TRBV15; no reliable D call. V lost 1 base and J 2 bases, leaving 4 bases between the germline ends. Germline CDR1 is LNHNV and CDR2 is YYDKDF (reference sequence). The CDR3 is made up of 13 amino acids. CDR3 amino acids: CATSRGSTDTQYF. The CDR3 DNA follows: TGTGCCACCAGCAGAGGCTCCACAGATACGCAGTATTTT.

Written as DNA, the CDR3 is TGTGCCAGCAGTTACTCCCTTAATGAAAAACTGTTTTTT. Translating it yields CASSYSLNEKLFF. The chain combines TRBV6-5 with TRBJ1-4, with no clear D. Germline V lookup: CDR1 MNHEY, CDR2 SVGAGI. The CDR3 is made up of 13 amino acids. Trimming took 0 bases from V and 4 from J, leaving 3 bases between them.

The V and J genes are TRBV5-1 and TRBJ2-2; the D is unclear. CDR1 is SGHRS, CDR2 YFSETQ, per germline. The length of the CDR3 is 15 residues. V was cut by 1 base and J by 0 bases, with 7 bases left in between. Here the CDR3 reads CASSLLPSNTGELFF. The CDR3 DNA follows: TGCGCCAGCAGCTTGCTGCCCTCGAACACCGGGGAGCTGTTTTTT.

This clone has only a few counts. V and J are TRBV7-6 and TRBJ2-5; TRBD1 is a possible D gene (6 bases). V gave up 5 bases and J gave up 4 bases, with 14 bases separating them. The CDR3 covers 14 residues. The germline gives CDR1 SGHVS, CDR2 FNYEAQ. CDR3 bases: TGTGCCAGCAGCCCTCCCGACAGGCCAGAGACCCAGTACTTC. It specifies CASSPPDRPETQYF.

This chain joins TRBV5-1 and TRBJ2-1; TRBD2 might be the D (6 bases). This CDR3 is 15 amino acids long. The V end was cut by 4 bases, the J end by 4 bases, with 15 bases between. Germline V CDR1 and CDR2: SGHRS, YFSETQ. The CDR3 DNA reads as TGCGCCAGCAGCCCCGACTCGGGGGAGTACAATGAGCAGTTCTTC. Amino acids: CASSPDSGEYNEQFF.

The chain is built from TRBV15 and TRBJ2-7; 7 nucleotides line up with TRBD2. Germline loops: CDR1 LNHNV, CDR2 YYDKDF (reference sequence). V shed 4 bases and J 6 bases; nucleotides not matched to a gene: 6. CDR3 length equals 13 residues. This CDR3 is CATSKRGSSEQYF. In DNA form, the CDR3 reads TGTGCCACCAGCAAACGCGGGAGTTCCGAGCAGTACTTC.

This clone was observed a single time. The chain uses TRBV4-1 and TRBJ2-1; 7 bases fit TRBD2. The V gene's germline CDR1 is MGHRA and CDR2 YSYEKL. V lost 2 bases and J lost 6; bases outside the gene matches: 10. The CDR3 is 16 amino acids. The CDR3 nucleotides read TGCGCCAGCAGCCAACTTTTAGCGGGCGACTTCAATGAGCAGTTCTTC. It specifies CASSQLLAGDFNEQFF.

The chain is built from TRBV5-6 and TRBJ2-7; D ambiguous. V was cut by 0 bases and J by 0 bases, with 7 bases left in between. The CDR3 spans 14 residues. The germline V gene encodes CDR1 SGHDT and CDR2 YYEEEE. CDR3: CASSLVGNSYEQYF. CDR3 nucleotide sequence: TGTGCCAGCAGCTTGGTGGGCAACTCCTACGAGCAGTACTTC.

The rearrangement joins TRBV18 to TRBJ2-3; the match to TRBD2 covers 10 bases. The germline CDR1 and CDR2 sequences are KGHSH and LQKENI. The junction had 8 bases not matched to a gene; V was cut back by 3 bases and J by 5 bases. The CDR3 runs 16 residues. CDR3 protein: CASSPPAGGPGDTQYF. The CDR3 coding sequence is TGTGCCAGCTCACCCCCAGCGGGAGGGCCGGGAGATACGCAGTATTTT.

V usage is TRBV2 and J usage is TRBJ1-1, with 10 bases aligning to TRBD1. With V trimmed by 10 bases and J by 5 bases, 10 bases remained unmatched. CDR3 size: 14 residues. Germline-derived CDR1 and CDR2 are SNHLY and FYNNEI. The CDR3 region is CATTPGQGITEAFF. The CDR3 DNA reads TGTGCCACAACCCCGGGACAGGGGATAACTGAAGCTTTCTTT.

The chain employs TRBV7-2 and TRBJ2-7, with 7 bases aligning to TRBD1. V lost 3 bases and J lost 3; bases outside the gene matches: 2. The CDR3 is made up of 13 amino acids. Germline CDR1 and CDR2: SGHTA and FQGNSA. CDR3 nucleotides: TGTGCCAGCAGCTTCAGACAGGGCTACGAGCAGTACTTC. Translated, it gives CASSFRQGYEQYF.

The V and J genes are TRBV6-6 and TRBJ1-1; D remains ambiguous. Between the trimmed V and J ends, which lost 0 bases and 2 bases, there was a span of 7 bases. CDR1 is MNHNY, CDR2 SVGAGI, per germline (reference sequence). The CDR3 totals 14 residues. CDR3 amino acids: CASSYSGYNTEAFF. Here the CDR3 DNA reads TGTGCCAGCAGTTACTCGGGGTATAACACTGAAGCTTTCTTT.

This clone was recorded a few times. The chain has TRBV6-6 and TRBJ1-2; the D gene is possibly TRBD1 (5 bases). The CDR3 contains 15 residues. Deletions cut 7 bases from V and 0 bases from J, with 15 bases between. Germline V lookup: CDR1 MNHNY, CDR2 SVGAGI (reference sequence). CDR3 residues: CASTEQEQANYGYTF. In DNA, the CDR3 is TGTGCCAGCACCGAACAGGAGCAAGCTAACTATGGCTACACCTTC.